This T cell receptor (beta chain) was documented in a study of blood T cell repertoires in COVID-19 (TCRdb year 2020). For the study in its entirety: Collaborator samples came from the United States, Italy and Spain and covered acute and convalescent phases of COVID-19. The repertoires were made available in a free public database intended to serve as a resource for research on the immune response to SARS-CoV-2. The sample metadata nearly always contained a de-identified subject ID, COVID-19 status, age in years and sex. The dataset comprised deeply sampled blood TCRbeta repertoires from subjects exposed to, actively infected with, or recovered from COVID-19. Where HLA class I and class II types were available, the types were taken from metadata supplied by the sample provider, not from assay-based typing. The material from the prospective study consisted of cDNA or gDNA derived from T cells, B-cell-depleted T cells, or PBMCs. The samples were drawn from the first 160 participants of the ongoing ImmuneRACE study and from roughly 1,300 subjects provided by 6 global collaborators.

Including cysteine and phenylalanine, the CDR3 has 17 amino acids. Overall study results and their limits: The quantity of clinical and demographic metadata differed by source and by participant and was supplied without curation.

Enrolling through a virtual design, the prospective study's participants ranged in age from roughly 18 to 100 years and lived across approximately 25 United States geographic areas. In the prospective study, participants were assigned to cohorts based on the clinical history participants reported in a screening survey and a study questionnaire. ImmuneRACE Cohort 3 recovered participants were defined by two consecutive negative NP/OP PCR tests, healthcare professional clearance, or symptom resolution. Mobile phlebotomists in the prospective study collected whole blood, serum and a nasopharyngeal or oropharyngeal swab from every participant. Prospective study participants could optionally give additional blood draws and questionnaires over an approximately 2-month period. Before DNA extraction, blood samples from the prospective study were shipped at room temperature or frozen. Notes on this clone: Its antigen remains undetermined. The DNA is left out, because the CDR3 cannot be placed on it with certainty; the CDR3 is given as TCRdb lists it.

TCRbeta CDR3 regions were amplified from genomic DNA by means of the immunoSEQ Assay, a bias-controlled multiplex PCR. In the authors' own workflow: The number of nucleated cells in each sample was estimated by amplification of reference gene primers within the assay. To quantify the absolute abundance of each unique TCRbeta CDR3 rearrangement, sequence reads were collapsed and filtered. For each sample, productive Simpson clonality was calculated by taking the square root of Simpson's diversity index across productive rearrangements. In TCRdb, the immuneACCESS table is reduced to in-frame sequences with V and J assigned. These tables do not hold every clone; where another copy was compared, an unresolved V gene accounts for under half, and the others remain unexplained. V, J and clone size reflect that table, while D and trimming were determined from the DNA. The sample table holds around 200,000 clones, of which about 81% were seen once. The ten largest clones represent approximately 3% of the sample.

The specimen was PBMCs or T cells enriched from blood (not recorded which). The origin of this receptor is a woman aged 25 to 39 who had recovered from COVID-19. The V and J segments used are TRBV21-1 and TRBJ2-6; the listed D gene, TRBD1, was not tested against the DNA. TRBV21-1 is deemed a pseudogene. CDR3 sequence: CASSRDRVASGANVLTF.